A single sample is the source of the 9 T cell receptor beta chains below, sequenced in a study of somatic mutations in cytotoxic T cells in rheumatoid arthritis. This table comes from immunoSEQ multiplex PCR, and its TCRdb copy is limited to in-frame clones, with some not included. The sample records around 19,000 clones, around 86% being singletons. Material: CD8+ T cells sorted from blood. These receptor sequences come from an adult with rheumatoid arthritis.

The chain combines TRBV14 with TRBJ1-4; the D gene is possibly TRBD1 (6 bases). This CDR3 is 12 amino acids long. Germline values: CDR1 SGHDN, CDR2 FVKESK. Trimming removed 0 bases from V and 13 bases from J, with 9 bases in between. CDR3 sequence: CASSQEGQLLFF. In DNA form, the CDR3 reads TGTGCCAGCAGCCAAGAGGGACAATTACTGTTTTTT. Full variable domain (rest looked up from reference TRBV14 and TRBJ1-4): EAGVTQFPSHSVIEKGQTVTLRCDPISGHDNLYWYRRVMGKEIKFLLHFVKESKQDESGMPNNRFLAERTGGTYSTLKVQPAELEDSGVYFCASSQEGQLLFFGSGTQLSVL.

This clone has more than one count but fewer than ten. This chain joins TRBV27 and TRBJ2-7; D gene uncertain. Looked up from germline, CDR1 is MNHEY and CDR2 is SMNVEV (reference sequence). V was shortened by 4 bases and J by 0 bases, with 7 bases between the two germline ends. CDR3 size: 13 residues. CDR3 in amino acids: CASSSSASYEQYV. The CDR3 region has the DNA TGTGCCAGCAGTTCCTCGGCCTCCTACGAGCAGTACGTC.

The rearrangement links TRBV7-2 to TRBJ2-3; perhaps TRBD2 as D (6 bases). CDR1 is SGHTA, CDR2 FQGNSA, per germline. The CDR3 loop spans 15 amino acids. Trimming cost V 5 bases and J 2 bases, with 14 bases left between them. The CDR3 loop reads CASSELALPTDTQYF. CDR3 nucleotide sequence: TGTGCCAGCAGCGAACTAGCCCTTCCCACAGATACGCAGTATTTT.

This clone has just one count. The V call is TRBV27, the J call TRBJ1-5, with 7 nucleotides matching TRBD1. V lost 4 bases, J lost 7 bases, and 4 bases stayed unmatched. In germline, CDR1 is MNHEY, CDR2 SMNVEV (reference sequence). The CDR3 has 13 amino acids. The DNA for the CDR3 is TGTGCCAGCAGTTCAGGGGGTAGGCAGCCCCAGCATTTT. Translated, it gives CASSSGGRQPQHF.

The chain uses TRBV7-8 and TRBJ1-2; D is possibly TRBD1 (5 bases). CDR3 length equals 15 residues. V shed 1 base and J shed 3 bases, with 12 bases lying between them. Germline values: CDR1 SGHVS, CDR2 FQNEAQ. The CDR3 DNA sequence: TGTGCCAGCAGCTTAGATCGGGGGGTCTACTATGGCTACACCTTC. Its translation is CASSLDRGVYYGYTF.

This chain links TRBV6-5 with TRBJ1-2; 7 bases align to TRBD1. CDR3 length equals 12 residues. Germline V gene data show CDR1 as MNHEY and CDR2 as SVGAGI. V shed 6 bases, J shed 6 bases, and the junction held 4 bases outside the gene matches. The CDR3 nucleotides read TGTGCCAGCAGCAAGACAGGGAATGGCTACACCTTC. Its protein is CASSKTGNGYTF.

The chain carries TRBV11-1 and TRBJ2-1; D is possibly TRBD2 (5 bases). V lost 5 bases and J lost 5, with 10 bases in between. The CDR3 sequence is 13 residues long. The germline CDR1 and CDR2 sequences are SGHAT and FQDESV (reference sequence). CDR3 in amino acids: CASSPEVHNEQFF. CDR3 DNA: TGTGCCAGCAGCCCGGAGGTCCACAATGAGCAGTTCTTC.

This clone was seen more than once but under ten times. The chain has TRBV4-1 and TRBJ2-1; TRBD2 matches at 7 bases. This CDR3 is built from 13 residues. J gave up 7 bases and V 4 bases, and 4 bases lay outside the gene matches. CDR1 is MGHRA, CDR2 YSYEKL, per germline. The CDR3, as DNA: TGCGCCAGCAGCCCGGGACTATTGAATGAGCAGTTCTTC. As protein: CASSPGLLNEQFF.

The rearrangement joins TRBV28 to TRBJ2-2, with a possible D match to TRBD2 (5 bases). The CDR3 totals 11 residues. The ends were cut back, 5 bases at V and 8 bases at J, with 6 bases in the middle. The germline V gene has CDR1 MDHEN and CDR2 SYDVKM. CDR3 sequence (DNA): TGTGCCAGCAGTCCGGGGGGGGAGCTGTTTTTT. This encodes CASSPGGELFF.